Below, 15 T cell receptor beta chains from the same sample are listed, as sequenced in a study of T-cell memory formation after mild COVID-19. A single record per CDR3 protein comes from TCRdb applying MiXCR to the 5' RACE reads. The sample carries 280,000 or so distinct CDR3 sequences, 8% to 9% recorded once. Sequencing was carried out using PBMCs or a T cell subset sorted from them (not recorded which). These receptor sequences come from a man aged 18 to 30 who had mild COVID-19 (a few samples of this study predate the infection). Cell type and time point are not known.

Many counts were recorded for this clonotype. CDR3 amino acids: CSVGEWRGGGDTQYF. CDR3 in DNA: TGCAGCGTTGGTGAATGGCGGGGAGGGGGCGATACGCAGTATTTT. This rearrangement joins TRBV29-1 to TRBJ2-3; tentatively, D is TRBD1 or TRBD2 (7 bases each). Looked up from germline, CDR1 is SQVTM and CDR2 is ANQGSEA. The CDR3 totals 15 residues. The V and J ends lost 4 bases and 6 bases respectively, with 20 bases between them.

In the case of this clonotype: The junction shows a germline mismatch at one end, possibly a read error. This rearrangement joins TRBV5-1 to TRBJ1-2; D is unresolved. This CDR3 has 12 amino acids. Germline CDR1 reads SGHRS; CDR2 reads YFSETQ. The CDR3 here is CASSEQAYGHTF. The CDR3 DNA follows: TGCGCCAGCAGTGAGCAGGCCTATGGCCACACCTTC.

This clonotype came up a few times. The chain carries TRBV5-6 and TRBJ1-4; perhaps TRBD1 as D (5 bases). In germline, CDR1 is SGHDT, CDR2 YYEEEE. The CDR3 totals 15 residues. V was pared by 0 bases and J by 6 bases, with 12 bases between. This chain's CDR3 is CASSLEGTRDEKLFF. The CDR3 region has the DNA TGTGCCAGCAGCTTGGAAGGGACCAGGGATGAAAAACTGTTTTTT.

This clonotype was seen only a few times. The chain couples TRBV6-5 to TRBJ2-2; D may be TRBD1 (6 bases). The CDR3 loop spans 14 amino acids. The germline V gene has CDR1 MNHEY and CDR2 SVGAGI. Deletions cut 6 bases from V and 5 bases from J, with 13 bases between. The CDR3 DNA is TGTGCCAGCAGCCCCGGACAGAAGACCGGGGAGCTGTTTTTT. Translating gives CASSPGQKTGELFF.

This clonotype showed up just a few times. V is TRBV12-3 or TRBV12-4 and J is TRBJ2-6; TRBD2 agrees at 9 bases. This CDR3 spans 19 amino acids. V lost 5 bases to trimming and J lost 0 bases; unmatched junction nucleotides: 11. Here the CDR3 DNA reads TGTGCCAGCAGTCGTCCCCTAGCGGGGTTTTACTCTGGGGCCAACGTCCTGACTTTC. Translated, it gives CASSRPLAGFYSGANVLTF.

CDR3 in amino acids: CASSIVPQETQYF. As DNA, the CDR3 is TGTGCCAGTAGTATAGTTCCCCAAGAGACCCAGTACTTC. This chain links TRBV19 with TRBJ2-5, with unresolved D. V dropped 1 base and J dropped 1 base, with 4 bases sitting between them. This CDR3 spans 13 amino acids. Germline V gene sequence: CDR1 LNHDA, CDR2 SQIVND (reference sequence).

The CDR3 here is CASSWGQGYGYTF. As DNA, the CDR3 is TGTGCCAGCAGTTGGGGGCAGGGCTATGGCTACACCTTC. The chain couples TRBV6-5 to TRBJ1-2; D perhaps matches TRBD1 (6 bases). Germline V gives CDR1 MNHEY, CDR2 SVGAGI. The CDR3 extends over 13 amino acids. V was cut by 4 bases and J by 4 bases, with 10 bases left in between.

This clonotype was detected only a few times. The chain couples TRBV10-1 to TRBJ2-3; TRBD2 is a possible D gene (5 bases). Trimming took off 2 bases at V and 6 bases at J, with 9 bases between the two ends. The V gene's germline CDR1 is WNHNN and CDR2 SYGVQD (reference sequence). The CDR3 sequence is 13 residues long. Written as DNA, the CDR3 is TGCGCCAGCAGTGAGCCAGCGGTGGATACGCAGTATTTT. Translating it yields CASSEPAVDTQYF.

In its sample, this clonotype was seen a few times. This chain's CDR3 is CASSVAGYNEQFF. The CDR3 region has the DNA TGTGCCAGCAGCGTGGCCGGGTACAATGAGCAGTTCTTC. The genes are TRBV9 and TRBJ2-1; D ambiguous. Germline V gene lookup returns CDR1 SGDLS and CDR2 YYNGEE. The CDR3 extends over 13 amino acids. Trimming cost V 2 bases and J 4 bases, with 7 bases left between them.

A few counts support this clonotype. This chain joins TRBV6-4 and TRBJ2-3; 9 bases map to TRBD2. The CDR3 is made up of 14 amino acids. V lost 8 bases and J lost 2; bases outside the gene matches: 5. Per the germline V gene, CDR1 is MRHNA and CDR2 is SNTAGT. CDR3 in DNA: TGTGCCAGCGGACCTAGCGGGGACACAGATACGCAGTATTTT. Residues: CASGPSGDTDTQYF.

The chain employs TRBV4-1 and TRBJ2-2, with 7 bases fitting TRBD1. CDR1 is MGHRA and CDR2 is YSYEKL in the germline V gene. The V segment lost 3 bases and the J segment 2 bases; nucleotides outside the gene matches: 6. The CDR3 runs to 16 residues. Here the CDR3 DNA reads TGCGCCAGCAGCCACACACACAGGGGTAACACCGGGGAGCTGTTTTTT. It codes for CASSHTHRGNTGELFF.

The chain combines TRBV7-9 with TRBJ2-3; D possibly uses TRBD1 or TRBD2 (5 bases each). V lost 6 bases and J lost 15, with 28 bases in between. The germline V gene has CDR1 SEHNR and CDR2 FQNEAQ (reference sequence). The CDR3 length is 15 residues. The CDR3 reads CASSNTRGAQITIYF. The CDR3 bases are TGTGCCAGCAGTAATACGAGGGGTGCACAGATAACGATATATTTT.

This clonotype was found a few times. This sequence joins TRBV6-5 and TRBJ1-4, with D perhaps TRBD1 (6 bases). Germline loops: CDR1 MNHEY, CDR2 SVGAGI. CDR3 length: 14 residues. The germline V and J ends were trimmed by 11 bases and 2 bases, with 15 bases remaining between them. CDR3 nucleotides: TGTGCCTCCCGGGGCGGGGGCACTAATGAAAAACTGTTTTTT. Its translation is CASRGGGTNEKLFF.

The chain joins TRBV5-1 to TRBJ2-7; D uncertain. Trimming took off 0 bases at V and 2 bases at J, with 15 bases between the two ends. CDR3 length: 16 residues. The germline V gene encodes CDR1 SGHRS and CDR2 YFSETQ. The CDR3 region is CASSLVSVPDTYEQYF. The CDR3 DNA reads as TGCGCCAGCAGCTTGGTTTCAGTGCCCGATACCTACGAGCAGTACTTC.

This clonotype was seen repeatedly, ten times or more. The chain uses TRBV6-2 or TRBV6-3 and TRBJ2-5, with a possible D match to TRBD1 (5 bases). Germline V gene sequence: CDR1 MNHEY, CDR2 SVGEGT. V lost 6 bases and J lost 3, with 23 bases in between. There are 17 residues in the CDR3. The DNA of the CDR3 is TGTGCCAGCAGGCGACTTCAGGGTGTTGGGGCAGAAGAGACCCAGTACTTC. This sequence encodes CASRRLQGVGAEETQYF.